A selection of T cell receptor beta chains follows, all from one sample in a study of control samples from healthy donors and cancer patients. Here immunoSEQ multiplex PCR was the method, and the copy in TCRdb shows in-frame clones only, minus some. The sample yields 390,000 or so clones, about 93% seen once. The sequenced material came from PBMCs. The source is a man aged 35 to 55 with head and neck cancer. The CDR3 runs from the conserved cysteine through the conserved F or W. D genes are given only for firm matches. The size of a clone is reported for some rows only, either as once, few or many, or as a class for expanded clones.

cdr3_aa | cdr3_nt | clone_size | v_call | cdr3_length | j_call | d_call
CASSIHRGASAEAFF | TGTGCCAGTAGTATTCACAGGGGCGCAAGCGCTGAAGCTTTCTTT | - | TRBV19 | 15 | TRBJ1-1 | TRBD1
CASRSSGLAGRIAYEQYF | TGTGCCAGCAGATCGTCGGGACTAGCGGGAAGAATCGCCTACGAGCAGTACTTC | - | TRBV27 | 18 | TRBJ2-7 | TRBD2
CASSVRDRGTEAFF | TGTGCCAGCAGCGTCCGGGACAGGGGCACTGAAGCTTTCTTT | - | TRBV9 | 14 | TRBJ1-1 | TRBD1
CASSLSLAARTDTQYF | TGTGCCAGCAGTTTATCACTAGCGGCCCGCACAGATACGCAGTATTTT | - | TRBV27 | 16 | TRBJ2-3 | TRBD2
CASSSPGPGKNIQYF | TGTGCCAGCAGCTCCCCCGGACCAGGCAAAAACATTCAGTACTTC | once | TRBV7-9 | 15 | TRBJ2-4 | -
CASSLGPRERGGYTF | TGTGCCAGCAGTTTAGGTCCCAGGGAGCGAGGTGGCTACACCTTC | - | TRBV27 | 15 | TRBJ1-2 | -
CASSPSGSTDTQYF | TGTGCCAGCAGCCCGAGCGGATCCACAGATACGCAGTATTTT | - | TRBV7-3 | 14 | TRBJ2-3 | -
CASRHGQGRSPLHF | TGTGCCAGCAGACACGGACAGGGGCGATCACCCCTCCACTTT | few | TRBV3-1/TRBV3-2 | 14 | TRBJ1-6 | TRBD1
CASSGRQGKPHF | TGTGCCAGCAGCGGAAGACAGGGGAAACCACATTTC | - | TRBV9 | 12 | TRBJ2-7 | TRBD1
CASSIGLGVHSNQPQHF | TGTGCCAGTAGTATAGGTCTGGGAGTTCATAGCAATCAGCCCCAGCATTTT | once | TRBV19 | 17 | TRBJ1-5 | -
CASSLDGAAHNEQFF | TGTGCCAGCAGCTTAGATGGGGCGGCCCACAATGAGCAGTTCTTC | - | TRBV11-3 | 15 | TRBJ2-1 | -
CATSRARDRETF | TGTGCCACCAGCAGAGCCCGGGACAGGGAAACCTTC | - | TRBV15 | 12 | TRBJ1-2 | TRBD1
CASSSDGWSTDTQYF | TGCGCCAGCAGCTCGGACGGATGGAGCACAGATACGCAGTATTTT | - | TRBV5-1 | 15 | TRBJ2-3 | -
CASSRKLTGSRSPLHF | TGTGCCAGCAGCCGTAAATTGACAGGGAGTCGCTCACCCCTCCACTTT | - | TRBV5-6 | 16 | TRBJ1-6 | TRBD1
CASSLDYTAGPNNEQFF | TGTGCCAGCAGCTTAGATTACACGGCGGGGCCTAACAATGAGCAGTTCTTC | - | TRBV7-9 | 17 | TRBJ2-1 | -
CASSLGTAGANYGYTF | TGTGCCAGCAGCTTGGGGACAGCGGGAGCTAACTATGGCTACACCTTC | - | TRBV7-9 | 16 | TRBJ1-2 | TRBD1
CAWSRGPQETQYF | TGTGCCTGGAGTAGGGGACCCCAAGAGACCCAGTACTTC | - | TRBV30 | 13 | TRBJ2-5 | -
CASSQDRPGRSYNEQFF | TGTGCCAGCAGCCAAGATAGGCCAGGGAGGTCCTACAATGAGCAGTTCTTC | - | TRBV4-2 | 17 | TRBJ2-1 | -
CASSTGGRFGYTF | TGCGCCAGCAGTACAGGGGGCAGGTTTGGCTACACCTTC | - | TRBV10-2 | 13 | TRBJ1-2 | TRBD1
CASSAGLVGETQYF | TGTGCCAGCAGCGCGGGACTAGTAGGAGAGACCCAGTACTTC | - | TRBV5-6 | 14 | TRBJ2-5 | TRBD2
CASSRRYRTSHTQYF | TGTGCCAGCAGCCGCCGTTATAGGACATCTCATACGCAGTATTTT | - | TRBV4-2 | 15 | TRBJ2-3 | -
CASSRSGGNKETQYF | TGTGCCAGCAGCAGATCGGGGGGGAATAAAGAGACCCAGTACTTC | - | TRBV7-3 | 15 | TRBJ2-5 | TRBD2
CASSPALGATGFQETQYF | TGTGCCAGCAGCCCTGCCCTAGGCGCTACAGGGTTCCAAGAGACCCAGTACTTC | - | TRBV28 | 18 | TRBJ2-5 | -
CASSMDKSDTQYF | TGTGCCAGCAGTATGGACAAGTCAGATACGCAGTATTTT | - | TRBV6-5 | 13 | TRBJ2-3 | -
CASSPTLTGTGELFF | TGTGCCAGCAGTCCCACCCTAACAGGGACCGGGGAGCTGTTTTTT | - | TRBV2 | 15 | TRBJ2-2 | -
CASSLAGPGNGELFF | TGCGCCAGCAGCTTGGCCGGGCCTGGGAACGGGGAGCTGTTTTTT | - | TRBV5-1 | 15 | TRBJ2-2 | -
CASSEVGTVYNEQFF | TGTGCCAGCAGTGAAGTAGGGACTGTCTACAATGAGCAGTTCTTC | - | TRBV6-1 | 15 | TRBJ2-1 | -
CAWIAGPGELFF | TGTGCCTGGATTGCAGGGCCCGGGGAGCTGTTTTTT | - | TRBV30 | 12 | TRBJ2-2 | -
CASSPRAGDEQYF | TGTGCCAGCAGCCCAAGGGCAGGGGACGAGCAGTACTTC | - | TRBV6-5 | 13 | TRBJ2-7 | -
CSVGADYEQYF | TGCAGCGTCGGAGCGGATTACGAGCAGTACTTC | few | TRBV29-1 | 11 | TRBJ2-7 | -
CAWSLMTGGSPLHF | TGTGCCTGGAGTCTGATGACAGGTGGTTCACCCCTCCACTTT | - | TRBV30 | 14 | TRBJ1-6 | -
CASTRPTGGGGHQPQHF | TGTGCCAGTACCCGACCAACCGGGGGGGGCGGTCATCAGCCCCAGCATTTT | - | TRBV19 | 17 | TRBJ1-5 | -
CASSESRDQETQYF | TGCGCCAGCAGTGAGTCAAGGGATCAAGAGACCCAGTACTTC | - | TRBV10-2 | 14 | TRBJ2-5 | -
CASSLRRQGIGELFF | TGTGCCAGCAGTTTAAGGCGCCAGGGGATCGGGGAGCTGTTTTTT | - | TRBV28 | 15 | TRBJ2-2 | -
CASSILATSQANTGELFF | TGTGCCAGCAGTATCCTTGCTACTAGCCAAGCGAACACCGGGGAGCTGTTTTTT | - | TRBV28 | 18 | TRBJ2-2 | -
CASSILGTGRDEQYF | TGTGCCAGCAGTATTTTAGGGACAGGGAGAGACGAGCAGTACTTC | - | TRBV28 | 15 | TRBJ2-7 | TRBD1
CASSPGVREQYF | TGTGCCAGCAGTCCGGGGGTAAGGGAGCAGTACTTC | - | TRBV28 | 12 | TRBJ2-7 | -
CASSLVSGLSGNTIYF | TGTGCCAGCAGCTTAGTGTCAGGACTCTCTGGAAACACCATATATTTT | - | TRBV7-8 | 16 | TRBJ1-3 | -
CASSRLEETQYF | TGTGCCAGCAGCAGACTAGAAGAGACCCAGTACTTC | - | TRBV9 | 12 | TRBJ2-5 | -
CASSWDSHGEAFF | TGTGCCAGCAGTTGGGACAGCCACGGGGAAGCTTTCTTT | - | TRBV6-5 | 13 | TRBJ1-1 | TRBD1
CASSLNTGYTF | TGTGCCAGCAGTCTAAATACAGGCTACACCTTC | - | TRBV28 | 11 | TRBJ1-2 | -
CASSPPSQGSEKLFF | TGTGCCAGCTCACCACCGTCCCAGGGGAGTGAAAAACTGTTTTTT | - | TRBV18 | 15 | TRBJ1-4 | -
CASSYSGRTNTEAFF | TGTGCCAGCAGTTACTCGGGTAGAACGAACACTGAAGCTTTCTTT | - | TRBV6-5 | 15 | TRBJ1-1 | -
CASSFTGTEQYF | TGCGCCAGCAGCTTCACAGGGACCGAGCAGTACTTC | - | TRBV5-1 | 12 | TRBJ2-7 | -
CASLPGQGNEKLFF | TGTGCCAGCTTACCGGGACAGGGAAATGAAAAACTGTTTTTT | - | TRBV6-5 | 14 | TRBJ1-4 | TRBD1
CASSPSGVGNQPQHF | TGTGCCAGCTCACCTTCAGGGGTGGGCAATCAGCCCCAGCATTTT | - | TRBV18 | 15 | TRBJ1-5 | -
CAISESGGANTEAFF | TGTGCCATCAGTGAGTCGGGAGGGGCGAACACTGAAGCTTTCTTT | - | TRBV10-3 | 15 | TRBJ1-1 | -
CASSLTGGRTEAFF | TGTGCCAGCAGCCTTACAGGGGGCAGGACTGAAGCTTTCTTT | - | TRBV7-3 | 14 | TRBJ1-1 | TRBD1
CASSVGGDGNTIYF | TGTGCCAGCAGCGTAGGGGGAGATGGAAACACCATATATTTT | - | TRBV9 | 14 | TRBJ1-3 | -
CSAMGPMNTEAFF | TGCAGCGCTATGGGACCGATGAACACTGAAGCTTTCTTT | - | TRBV29-1 | 13 | TRBJ1-1 | -
CASRTSGYNEQFF | TGTGCCAGTAGGACTAGCGGATACAATGAGCAGTTCTTC | once | TRBV19 | 13 | TRBJ2-1 | TRBD2
CASSQTSGRDNEQFF | TGTGCCAGCAGCCAGACTAGCGGGAGGGACAATGAGCAGTTCTTC | once | TRBV27 | 15 | TRBJ2-1 | TRBD2
CASSALGRGTSYNEQFF | TGTGCCAGCAGCGCCCTGGGGAGGGGGACATCCTACAATGAGCAGTTCTTC | - | TRBV7-3 | 17 | TRBJ2-1 | -
CASRSGTAQETQYF | TGTGCCAGTAGGTCAGGGACTGCACAAGAGACCCAGTACTTC | once | TRBV19 | 14 | TRBJ2-5 | -
CAWRSGRETQYF | TGTGCCTGGAGATCGGGAAGGGAGACCCAGTACTTC | few | TRBV30 | 12 | TRBJ2-5 | -